This T cell receptor (beta chain) was recovered during a study of blood T cell repertoires in COVID-19. Germline CDR1 MNHNY, CDR2 SVGAGI (reference sequence). This CDR3 region has 16 residues. Trimming at V came to 5 bases and at J to 0 bases, leaving 6 bases not matched to a gene. Here immunoSEQ multiplex PCR was the method, and the copy in TCRdb shows in-frame clones only, minus some. Seen here are 70,000 or so clones, around 90% observed once, and the top ten hold approximately 10%. The chain uses TRBV6-6 and TRBJ1-5; 8 positions agree with TRBD1. Sequencing was performed on peripheral blood. This receptor was taken from a woman aged 18 to 35 with acute or convalescent COVID-19. The CDR3 region is CASSPRTGYSNQPQHF. DNA for the CDR3: TGTGCCAGCAGTCCGCGGACAGGGTATAGCAATCAGCCCCAGCATTTT.